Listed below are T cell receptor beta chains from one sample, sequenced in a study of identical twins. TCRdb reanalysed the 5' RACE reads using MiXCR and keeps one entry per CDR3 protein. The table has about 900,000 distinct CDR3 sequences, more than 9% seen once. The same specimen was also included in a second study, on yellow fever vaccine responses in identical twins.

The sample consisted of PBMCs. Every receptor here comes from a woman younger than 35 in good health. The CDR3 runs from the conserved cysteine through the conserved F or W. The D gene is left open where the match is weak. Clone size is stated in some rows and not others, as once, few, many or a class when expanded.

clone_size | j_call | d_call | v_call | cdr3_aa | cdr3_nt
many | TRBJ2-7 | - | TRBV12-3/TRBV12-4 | CASSTSGVATYEQYF | TGTGCCAGCAGCACGTCCGGGGTGGCAACCTACGAGCAGTACTTC
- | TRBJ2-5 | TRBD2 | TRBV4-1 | CASSQDRAGGLRGETQYF | TGCGCCAGCAGCCAAGACCGCGCGGGAGGGTTGAGGGGAGAGACCCAGTACTTC
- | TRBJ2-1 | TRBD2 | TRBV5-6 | CASRSRLAVGNEQFF | TGTGCCAGCAGATCCAGACTAGCGGTGGGGAATGAGCAGTTCTTC
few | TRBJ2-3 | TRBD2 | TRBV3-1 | CASSQWGGVTDTQYF | TGTGCCAGCAGCCAATGGGGGGGGGTCACAGATACGCAGTATTTT
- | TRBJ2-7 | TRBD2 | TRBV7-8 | CASSPLAGGSLEQYF | TGTGCCAGCAGCCCCCTTGCGGGAGGTTCTCTCGAGCAGTACTTC
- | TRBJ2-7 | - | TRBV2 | CASSLDSSFYEQYF | TGTGCCAGCAGCCTGGACAGTAGCTTCTACGAGCAGTACTTC
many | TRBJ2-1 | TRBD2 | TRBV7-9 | CASSLDGRDEQFF | TGTGCCAGCAGCCTGGACGGGAGGGATGAGCAGTTCTTC
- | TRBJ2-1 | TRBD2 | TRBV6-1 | CASMGGRGDTDEQFF | TGTGCCAGCATGGGCGGGAGGGGGGACACGGATGAGCAGTTCTTC
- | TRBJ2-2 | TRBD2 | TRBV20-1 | CCARDLAGVNTGELFF | TGCTGTGCTAGAGATCTAGCGGGGGTGAACACCGGGGAGCTGTTTTTT
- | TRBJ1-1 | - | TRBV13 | CASSLVQATFF | TGTGCCAGCAGCTTAGTACAGGCAACTTTCTTT
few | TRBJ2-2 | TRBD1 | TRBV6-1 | CASRGRQGADHRELFF | TGTGCCAGCAGAGGGAGACAGGGCGCGGACCACCGGGAGCTGTTTTTT
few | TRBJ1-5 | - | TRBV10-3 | CAISAAGNSNQPQHF | TGTGCCATCAGTGCGGCCGGTAATAGCAATCAGCCCCAGCATTTT
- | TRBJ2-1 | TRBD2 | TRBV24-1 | CATSDHTSGRALEQFF | TGTGCCACCAGTGATCATACTAGCGGGAGAGCCCTTGAGCAGTTCTTC
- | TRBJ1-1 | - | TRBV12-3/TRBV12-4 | CASSLRDRTEAFF | TGTGCCAGCAGTTTACGAGACAGGACTGAAGCTTTCTTT
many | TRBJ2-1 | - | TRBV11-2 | CASSPDNEQFF | TGTGCCAGCAGCCCCGACAATGAGCAGTTCTTC
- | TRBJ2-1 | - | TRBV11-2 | CASSLLIGPSIIEHGQDEQFF | TGTGCCAGCAGCTTACTAATAGGTCCCTCAATAATAGAACATGGCCAGGATGAGCAGTTCTTC
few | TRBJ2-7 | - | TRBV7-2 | CASSLSSASELHYEQYF | TGTGCCAGCAGCTTGTCCTCCGCTAGCGAGCTTCACTACGAGCAGTACTTC
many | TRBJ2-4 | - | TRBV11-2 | CASSLERLAKNIQYF | TGTGCCAGCAGCTTAGAACGACTAGCCAAAAACATTCAGTACTTC
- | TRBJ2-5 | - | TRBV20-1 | CSASRQTQYF | TGCAGTGCTAGCAGACAGACCCAGTACTTC
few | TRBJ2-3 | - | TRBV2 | CASSEEGRADTQYF | TGTGCCAGCAGTGAGGAAGGTAGAGCAGATACGCAGTATTTT
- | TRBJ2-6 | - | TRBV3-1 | CASSRVGGSGANVLTF | TGTGCCAGCAGCCGAGTCGGAGGCTCTGGGGCCAACGTCCTGACTTTC
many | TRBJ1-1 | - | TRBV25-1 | CASSETWTNTEAFF | TGTGCCAGCAGCGAAACATGGACGAACACTGAAGCTTTCTTT
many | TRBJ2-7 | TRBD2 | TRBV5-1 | CASTGTSVYEQYF | TGCGCCAGCACCGGGACTAGCGTCTACGAGCAGTACTTC
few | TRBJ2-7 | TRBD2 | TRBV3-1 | CASSQEGLAGPPSEQYF | TGTGCCAGCAGCCAAGAAGGTCTAGCGGGACCACCTTCCGAGCAGTACTTC
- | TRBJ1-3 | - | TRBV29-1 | CSVEYRFSGNTIYF | TGCAGCGTTGAATACAGGTTCTCTGGAAACACCATATATTTT